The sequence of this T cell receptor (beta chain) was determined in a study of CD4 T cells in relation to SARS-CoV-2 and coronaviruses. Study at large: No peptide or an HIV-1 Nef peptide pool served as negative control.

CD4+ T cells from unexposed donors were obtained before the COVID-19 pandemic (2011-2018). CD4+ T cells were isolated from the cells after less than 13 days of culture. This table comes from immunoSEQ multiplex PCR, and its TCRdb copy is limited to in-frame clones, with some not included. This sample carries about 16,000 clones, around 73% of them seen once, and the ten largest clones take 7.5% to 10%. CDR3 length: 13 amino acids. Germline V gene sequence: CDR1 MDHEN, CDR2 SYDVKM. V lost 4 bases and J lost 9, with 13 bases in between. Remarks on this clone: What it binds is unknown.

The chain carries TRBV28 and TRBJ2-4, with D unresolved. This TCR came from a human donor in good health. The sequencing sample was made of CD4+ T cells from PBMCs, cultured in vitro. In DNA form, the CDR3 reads TGTGCCAGCAGTTCTCTCTCCGTAGGCATTCAGTACTTC. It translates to CASSSLSVGIQYF. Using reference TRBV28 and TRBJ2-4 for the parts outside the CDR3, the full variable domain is DVKVTQSSRYLVKRTGEKVFLECVQDMDHENMFWYRQDPGLGLRLIYFSYDVKMKEKGDIPEGYSVSREKKERFSLILESASTNQTSMYLCASSSLSVGIQYFGAGTRLSVL.